The 25 T cell receptor beta chains presented below share a single source sample, sequenced in a study of tumor and adjacent non-tumor tissue in lung cancer. This sample's RNA came from whole unsorted tissue. This non-tumor lung sample came from over 3 cm beyond the tumor edge. The library came from three nested PCR rounds adapted from ARM-PCR protocols. One entry per CDR3 protein results from TCRdb running MiXCR on the multiplex PCR reads. The sample yields approximately 100,000 distinct CDR3 sequences, around three fifths seen once. Sequenced material: distant non-tumor lung tissue. The origin of the receptors is a man aged 30 to 45 with non-small cell lung cancer.

This chain uses TRBV20-1 with TRBJ2-4; maybe TRBD1 (5 bases). The CDR3 consists of 14 residues. CDR1 and CDR2 (germline): DFQATT, SNEGSKA (reference sequence). CDR3 protein: CNAATVGAKNIQYF. Written as DNA, the CDR3 is TGCAATGCAGCGACAGTGGGAGCCAAAAACATTCAGTACTTC.

A single count supports this clonotype. One end of the junction is discordant with germline, which a read error may explain. J is TRBJ2-5 and V is TRBV20-1; tentatively, D is TRBD2 (6 bases). The CDR3 is made up of 15 amino acids. Germline CDR1 and CDR2: DFQATT and SNEGSKA (reference sequence). CDR3 sequence: CNARDPRGPPGAQYF. DNA of the CDR3: TGCAATGCTAGAGATCCGCGGGGACCCCCCGGGGCCCAGTACTTC.

This clonotype appeared many times. The V call is TRBV11-2, the J call TRBJ2-3, with TRBD2 matching over 8 bases. V was clipped by 6 bases and J by 6 bases; unmatched bases: 11. The CDR3 sequence is 15 residues long. In germline, CDR1 is SGHAT, CDR2 FQNNGV. In nucleotides, the CDR3 is TGTGCCAGCAGATTACTAGCGGTCGGGGGCGATACGCAGTATTTT. Its translation: CASRLLAVGGDTQYF.

This clonotype was counted only a few times. A much larger clonotype is one base distant, so this may be a read error. This chain connects TRBV6-5 to TRBJ1-1; D may be TRBD1 (6 bases). The germline gives CDR1 MNHEY, CDR2 SVGAGI. V was cut by 7 bases and J by 0 bases, with 12 bases left in between. CDR3 length: 14 amino acids. In DNA, the CDR3 is TGTGCCAGCATGATGGACAGAATGAACACTGAAGCTTTCTTT. Its protein is CASMMDRMNTEAFF.

A remark on this clonotype: A read error may account for a junction end that differs from germline. The chain recombines TRBV4-2 with TRBJ2-2, with a tentative D call TRBD2 (7 bases). This CDR3 spans 17 amino acids. Germline values: CDR1 LGHNA, CDR2 YNFKEQ. CDR3 nucleotide sequence: TGTGCCAGCAGCCCTACAGGGAGCGGGACTGGCACCGGGGAGCTGTTTTTC. Translated, it gives CASSPTGSGTGTGELFF.

Points on this clonotype: This may come from a read error, since a much larger clone is one base off. In DNA form, the CDR3 reads TGTGCCACCAGTGAGCCGCACACCGGGGAGCTGTTTTTT. Its protein product is CATSEPHTGELFF. V gene TRBV24-1 combines with J gene TRBJ2-2; the D is unclear. The CDR3 has 13 residues. Trimming shortened V by 4 bases and J by 3 bases, and 5 bases separated the two germline ends. In germline, CDR1 is KGHDR, CDR2 SFDVKD.

On this clonotype: The germline gene is not matched at one end of the junction; a read error may be the cause. The rearrangement links TRBV20-1 to TRBJ1-1; D uncertain. CDR3 length: 13 residues. Germline CDR1 reads DFQATT; CDR2 reads SNEGSKA (reference sequence). CDR3 DNA sequence: TGCAGTGCTAGAGATAAGACTGAAGTTGAAGCTTCCTTT. This codes for CSARDKTEVEASF.

The chain couples TRBV29-1 to TRBJ1-1, with 9 bases lining up with TRBD1. The CDR3 has 16 amino acids. Germline V lookup: CDR1 SQVTM, CDR2 ANQGSEA. V was pared by 7 bases and J by 0 bases, with 12 bases of the junction left unmatched. The CDR3 coding sequence is TGCAGCGACGGGGGACAGGGAGGCAGAATGAACACTGAAGCTTTCTTT. Translated: CSDGGQGGRMNTEAFF.

About this clonotype: A clone one base away is much larger, so this may be a read error. The V gene is TRBV13, the J gene TRBJ1-3; D is unclear. The CDR3 covers 13 residues. Germline V lookup: CDR1 PRHDT, CDR2 FYEKMQ (reference sequence). Trimming stripped 5 bases from V and 0 bases from J, with 5 bases between. DNA of the CDR3: TGTGCCAGCAGCATATTCTCTGGAAACACCATATATTTT. It translates to CASSIFSGNTIYF.

In the case of this clonotype: An end of the junction differs from the germline gene, which may be a read error. The V call is TRBV20-1, the J call TRBJ1-6; D remains ambiguous. The CDR3 loop spans 14 amino acids. CDR1 and CDR2 (germline): DFQATT, SNEGSKA (reference sequence). The CDR3 DNA reads as TGCAGTGCTAATGATACCACCTATAATTCACCCCTCCAATTT. This codes for CSANDTTYNSPLQF.

Worth noting for this clonotype: With a much larger clone just one base away, this may be a read error. The chain has TRBV5-4 and TRBJ2-7, with D unclear. From germline, CDR1 is SGHNT and CDR2 YYREEE (reference sequence). This CDR3 contains 13 residues. Trimming took 5 bases from V and 2 from J, leaving 11 bases between them. Here the CDR3 reads CASRKSLAYEQYF. In DNA, the CDR3 is TGTGCCAGCAGAAAGAGTTTAGCCTACGAGCAGTACTTC.

This clonotype was seen a single time. This CDR3 fails to terminate in the conserved phenylalanine or tryptophan, so it likely reflects a read error. The CDR3 sequence: CASQADSYNEQFS. CDR3 coding DNA: TGTGCCTCCCAAGCGGACTCCTACAACGAGCAGTTCTCC. This chain connects TRBV30 to TRBJ2-1; the D gene is possibly TRBD2 (5 bases). This CDR3 contains 13 residues. CDR1 and CDR2 (germline): GTSNPN, SVGIG (reference sequence).

Comment on this clonotype: Given a much more abundant clone one base away, this may be a read error. The chain links TRBV5-6 to TRBJ1-4, with TRBD1 matching 10 bases. The CDR3 is made up of 15 amino acids. V trimming: 1 base; J trimming: 8 bases; junction bases outside the gene matches: 5. Germline-derived CDR1 and CDR2 are SGHDT and YYEEEE. The CDR3 loop reads CASSLKTGGGEKLFF. The CDR3 coding sequence is TGTGCCAGCAGCTTGAAGACAGGGGGCGGAGAAAAACTGTTTTTT.

The chain carries TRBV7-8 and TRBJ1-5, with 8 nucleotides matching TRBD1. This CDR3 comprises 14 residues. CDR1 SGHVS and CDR2 FQNEAQ come from the germline V gene. V shed 7 bases and J 6 bases; nucleotides not matched to a gene: 8. CDR3 sequence reads: CASNVWTGSQPQHF. The CDR3, as DNA: TGTGCCAGCAACGTCTGGACAGGGAGTCAGCCCCAGCATTTT.

The table lists this clonotype with a few counts. This may come from a read error, since a much larger clone is one base off. The chain uses TRBV20-1 and TRBJ2-1, with 10 bases lining up with TRBD2. Germline V gives CDR1 DFQATT, CDR2 SNEGSKA (reference sequence). The V and J ends lost 7 bases and 6 bases, in that order; junction bases with no gene match: 18. This CDR3 comprises 17 residues. This CDR3 is CSVSPPAPGLASNEQFF. The CDR3 DNA reads TGCAGTGTTAGCCCTCCTGCCCCGGGACTAGCGAGCAATGAGCAGTTCTTC.

Comment on this clonotype: Just one base apart from a much larger clone, this may be a read error. V and J are TRBV29-1 and TRBJ1-4; the match to TRBD1 covers 7 bases. The V and J ends lost 6 bases and 5 bases, in that order; junction bases with no gene match: 12. The length of the CDR3 is 15 residues. The V gene's germline CDR1 is SQVTM and CDR2 ANQGSEA. CDR3 nucleotides: TGCAGCGTGTCCTCAGGGGGGGGAACGAATGAAAAACTGTTTTTT. It translates to CSVSSGGGTNEKLFF.

This clonotype was recorded at least ten times. V gene TRBV7-8 combines with J gene TRBJ2-6; possible D gene TRBD2, 6 bases. The CDR3 sequence is 15 residues long. Germline values: CDR1 SGHVS, CDR2 FQNEAQ. V lost 6 bases and J 4 bases, leaving 13 bases between the germline ends. In DNA form, the CDR3 reads TGTGCCAGCAGTTTCCGGGGAGGAGGGGCCAACGTCCTGACTTTC. Protein sequence: CASSFRGGGANVLTF.

On this clonotype: It may be a read error: a sequence one base away is much more abundant. This chain joins TRBV10-3 and TRBJ2-2; perhaps TRBD2 as D (5 bases). CDR1 and CDR2 from the germline V gene are ENHRY and SYGVKD. The CDR3 consists of 14 residues. Between the trimmed V and J ends, which lost 6 bases and 7 bases, there was a span of 15 bases. CDR3 nucleotide sequence: TGTGCCATCAGCCCACTAGTGGCCCTCGGGGAGCTGTTTTTT. This codes for CAISPLVALGELFF.

With respect to this clonotype: Compared with germline, one end of the junction differs, possibly owing to a read error. The chain carries TRBV20-1 and TRBJ2-1; the D gene is possibly TRBD1 (7 bases). CDR3 size: 15 residues. Germline values: CDR1 DFQATT, CDR2 SNEGSKA (reference sequence). The CDR3: CGALTGTRVLHEQFF. CDR3 DNA sequence: TGCGGTGCCCTGACAGGGACTCGCGTTCTCCATGAGCAGTTCTTC.

This chain joins TRBV6-6 and TRBJ2-2; D remains unclear. The germline CDR1 and CDR2 sequences are MNHNY and SVGAGI (reference sequence). This CDR3 comprises 13 residues. Trimming cost V 11 bases and J 8 bases, with 18 bases left between them. Written as DNA, the CDR3 is TGTGCCGGCAATACTGGAGCAGAAGGGGAGCTGTTTTTT. It encodes CAGNTGAEGELFF.

V is TRBV11-3 and J is TRBJ2-2, with D possibly TRBD1 on 6 matching bases. The CDR3 runs 16 residues. V was clipped by 4 bases and J by 5 bases, with 17 bases between them. Germline assignment: CDR1 SGHNT and CDR2 YENEEA. Written as DNA, the CDR3 is TGTGCCAGCAGCTCCAGGGGCAGACCAGAGACCGGGGAGCTGTTTTTT. Protein product: CASSSRGRPETGELFF.

The table lists this clonotype with a few counts. V gene TRBV11-1 combines with J gene TRBJ2-7, with 9 bases that match TRBD2. CDR1 is SGHAT, CDR2 FQDESV, per germline (reference sequence). J lost 3 bases, V lost 4 bases, and 16 bases had no gene match. The CDR3 loop spans 18 amino acids. CDR3 protein: CASSYSGSDYYYYYEQYF. CDR3 in DNA: TGTGCCAGCAGCTATAGCGGGAGCGACTACTACTACTACTACGAGCAGTACTTC.

There are a few counts of this clonotype. Since no conserved phenylalanine or tryptophan closes the CDR3, a read error is the likely cause. J is TRBJ2-2 and V is TRBV20-1, with a tentative D call TRBD2 (6 bases). V was clipped by 8 bases and J by 4 bases, with 11 bases between them. The CDR3 is 12 residues long. Germline values: CDR1 DFQATT, CDR2 SNEGSKA (reference sequence). The CDR3 DNA follows: TGCAGTACTACCGGGGGCACCGGGGAGCTGTTTTCT. Translated, it gives CSTTGGTGELFS.

Concerning this clonotype itself: A much larger clone sits a single nucleotide away, making a read error possible. V and J are TRBV4-2 and TRBJ2-5, with D perhaps matching TRBD1 (5 bases). CDR3 size: 15 residues. Germline V gene lookup returns CDR1 LGHNA and CDR2 YNFKEQ. The CDR3 coding sequence is TGTGCCAGCAGCCAACGAACCGACAGACAAGATACCCAGTACTTC. Translating gives CASSQRTDRQDTQYF.

This rearrangement joins TRBV11-2 to TRBJ2-5, with TRBD1 identical over 8 bases. The germline CDR1 and CDR2 sequences are SGHAT and FQNNGV. V dropped 2 bases and J dropped 5; count of bases not matched to a gene: 10. This CDR3 has 16 amino acids. CDR3 region: CASSLIPVDRVETQYF. The DNA for the CDR3 is TGTGCCAGCAGCTTAATCCCCGTGGACAGGGTCGAGACCCAGTACTTC.